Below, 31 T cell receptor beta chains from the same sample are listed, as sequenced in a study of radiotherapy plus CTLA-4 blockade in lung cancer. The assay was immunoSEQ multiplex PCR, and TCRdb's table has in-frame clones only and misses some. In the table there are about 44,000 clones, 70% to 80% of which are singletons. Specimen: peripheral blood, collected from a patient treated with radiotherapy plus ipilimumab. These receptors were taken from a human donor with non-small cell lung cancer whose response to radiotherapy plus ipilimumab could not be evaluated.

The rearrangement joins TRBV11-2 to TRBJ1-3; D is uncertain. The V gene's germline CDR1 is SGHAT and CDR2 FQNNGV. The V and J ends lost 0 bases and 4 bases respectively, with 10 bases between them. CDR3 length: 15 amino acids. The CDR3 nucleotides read TGTGCCAGCAGCTTAGATATGACAACAGGAAACACCATATATTTT. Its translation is CASSLDMTTGNTIYF. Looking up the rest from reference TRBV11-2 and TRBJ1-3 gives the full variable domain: EAGVAQSPRYKIIEKRQSVAFWCNPISGHATLYWYQQILGQGPKLLIQFQNNGVVDDSQLPKDRFSAERLKGVDSTLKIQPAKLEDSAVYLCASSLDMTTGNTIYFGEGSWLTVV.

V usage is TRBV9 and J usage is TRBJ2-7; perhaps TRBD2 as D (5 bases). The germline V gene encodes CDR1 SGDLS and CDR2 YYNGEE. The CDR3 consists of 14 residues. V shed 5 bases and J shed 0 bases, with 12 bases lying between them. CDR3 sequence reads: CASSLTGDSYEQYF. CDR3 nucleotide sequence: TGTGCCAGCAGTCTAACCGGGGACTCCTACGAGCAGTACTTC.

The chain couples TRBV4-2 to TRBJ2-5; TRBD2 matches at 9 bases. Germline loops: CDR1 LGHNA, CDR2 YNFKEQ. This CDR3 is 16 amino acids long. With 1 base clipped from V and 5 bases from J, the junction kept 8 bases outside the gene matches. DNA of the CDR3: TGTGCCAGCAGCCAAGTGTCTAGCGGGACGGGGGAGACCCAGTACTTC. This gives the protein CASSQVSSGTGETQYF.

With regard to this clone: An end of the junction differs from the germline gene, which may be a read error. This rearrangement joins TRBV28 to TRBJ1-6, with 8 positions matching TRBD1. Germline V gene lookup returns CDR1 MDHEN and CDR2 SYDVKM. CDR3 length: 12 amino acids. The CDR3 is CASSSRGTGPYF. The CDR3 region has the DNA TGTGCCAGCAGTTCCCGGGGGACAGGCCCGTATTTC.

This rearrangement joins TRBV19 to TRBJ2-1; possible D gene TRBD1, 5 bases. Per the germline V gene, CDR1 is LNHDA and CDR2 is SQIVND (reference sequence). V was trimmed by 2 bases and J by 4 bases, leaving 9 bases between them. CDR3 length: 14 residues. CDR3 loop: CASSIQGRYNEQFF. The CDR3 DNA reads TGTGCCAGTAGTATACAGGGAAGGTACAATGAGCAGTTCTTC.

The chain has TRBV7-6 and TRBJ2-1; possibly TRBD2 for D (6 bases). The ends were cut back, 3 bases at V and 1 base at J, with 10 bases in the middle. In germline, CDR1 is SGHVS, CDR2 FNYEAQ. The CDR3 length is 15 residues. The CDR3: CASSFFSGSYNEQFF. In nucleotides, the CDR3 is TGTGCCAGCAGCTTTTTCAGCGGGTCCTACAATGAGCAGTTCTTC.

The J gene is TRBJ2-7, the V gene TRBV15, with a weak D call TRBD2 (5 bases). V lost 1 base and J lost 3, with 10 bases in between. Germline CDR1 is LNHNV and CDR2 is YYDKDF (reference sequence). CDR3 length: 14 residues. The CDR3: CATSRAFSVYEQYF. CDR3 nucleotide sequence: TGTGCCACCAGCAGAGCATTTAGCGTCTACGAGCAGTACTTC.

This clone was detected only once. In DNA form, the CDR3 reads TGTGCCAGCAAAGGTCAGGGGAACACTGAAGCTTTCTTT. Amino acids: CASKGQGNTEAFF. This chain joins TRBV27 and TRBJ1-1, with a weak D call TRBD1 (5 bases). Germline assignment: CDR1 MNHEY and CDR2 SMNVEV (reference sequence). V dropped 7 bases and J dropped 1 base, with 10 bases sitting between them. This CDR3 is built from 13 residues.

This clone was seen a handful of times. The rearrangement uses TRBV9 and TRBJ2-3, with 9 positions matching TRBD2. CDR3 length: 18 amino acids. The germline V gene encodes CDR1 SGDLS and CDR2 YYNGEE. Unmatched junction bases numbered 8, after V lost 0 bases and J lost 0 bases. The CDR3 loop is CASSVVGSGGPSTDTQYF. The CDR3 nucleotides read TGTGCCAGCAGCGTAGTGGGTAGCGGGGGACCTAGCACAGATACGCAGTATTTT.

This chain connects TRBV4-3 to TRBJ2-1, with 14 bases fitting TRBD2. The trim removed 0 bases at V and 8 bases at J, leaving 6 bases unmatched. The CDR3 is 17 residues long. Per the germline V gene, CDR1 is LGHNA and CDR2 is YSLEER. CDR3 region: CASSQDPGLAGEHEQFF. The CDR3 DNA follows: TGCGCCAGCAGCCAAGATCCGGGACTAGCGGGGGAACATGAGCAGTTCTTC.

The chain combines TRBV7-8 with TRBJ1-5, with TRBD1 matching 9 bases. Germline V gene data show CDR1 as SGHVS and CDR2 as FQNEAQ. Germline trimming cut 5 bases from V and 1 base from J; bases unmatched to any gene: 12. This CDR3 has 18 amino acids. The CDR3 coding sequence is TGTGCCAGCAGCCCCCGACCGACAGGGGGAGGAAGCAATCAGCCCCAGCATTTT. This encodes CASSPRPTGGGSNQPQHF.

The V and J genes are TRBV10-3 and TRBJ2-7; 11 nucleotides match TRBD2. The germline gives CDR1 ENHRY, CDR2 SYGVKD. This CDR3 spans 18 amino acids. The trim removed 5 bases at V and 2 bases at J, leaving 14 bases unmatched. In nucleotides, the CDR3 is TGTGCCATCAGTTCACCCGGGACTAGCGGAGGGAGCGCCTACGAGCAGTACTTC. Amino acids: CAISSPGTSGGSAYEQYF.

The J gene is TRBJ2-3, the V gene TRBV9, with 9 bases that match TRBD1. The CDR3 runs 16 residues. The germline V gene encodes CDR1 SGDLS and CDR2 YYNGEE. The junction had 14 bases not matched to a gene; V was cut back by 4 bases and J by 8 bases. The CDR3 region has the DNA TGTGCCAGCAGCCCATCGGGACAGGGATTCTTCGGTACGCAGTATTTT. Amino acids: CASSPSGQGFFGTQYF.

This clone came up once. The DNA for the CDR3 is TGTGCCAGCAGCACTGGGACAGGGAATGAAAAACTGTTTTTT. Its protein is CASSTGTGNEKLFF. The J gene is TRBJ1-4, the V gene TRBV7-9; 9 bases map to TRBD1. V was pared by 5 bases and J by 5 bases, with 3 bases of the junction left unmatched. This CDR3 is built from 14 residues. Germline CDR1 SEHNR, CDR2 FQNEAQ (reference sequence).

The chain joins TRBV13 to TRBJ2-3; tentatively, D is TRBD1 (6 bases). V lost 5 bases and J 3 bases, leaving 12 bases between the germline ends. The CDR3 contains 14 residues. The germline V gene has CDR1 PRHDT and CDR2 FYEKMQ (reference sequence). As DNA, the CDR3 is TGTGCCAGCAGCCCACGAGGGACAACAGATACGCAGTATTTT. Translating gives CASSPRGTTDTQYF.

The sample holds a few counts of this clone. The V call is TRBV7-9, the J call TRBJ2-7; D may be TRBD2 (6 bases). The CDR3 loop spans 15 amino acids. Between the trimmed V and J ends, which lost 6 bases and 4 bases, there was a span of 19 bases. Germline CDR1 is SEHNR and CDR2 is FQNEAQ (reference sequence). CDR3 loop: CASSPSGAGTYEQYF. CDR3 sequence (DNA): TGTGCCAGCAGTCCGTCTGGGGCGGGGACTTACGAGCAGTACTTC.

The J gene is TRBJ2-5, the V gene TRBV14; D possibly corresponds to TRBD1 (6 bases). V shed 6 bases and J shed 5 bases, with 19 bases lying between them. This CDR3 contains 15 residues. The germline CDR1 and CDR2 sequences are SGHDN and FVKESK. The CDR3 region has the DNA TGTGCCAGCAGTCGCCTCAGGGGCTGGGAGGAGACCCAGTACTTC. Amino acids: CASSRLRGWEETQYF.

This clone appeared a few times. As DNA, the CDR3 is TGTGCCAGCAGCTTCGGGACTAATACCTTCTACGAGCAGTACTTC. Translation: CASSFGTNTFYEQYF. This rearrangement joins TRBV7-2 to TRBJ2-7; 7 positions agree with TRBD2. V was pared by 3 bases and J by 3 bases, with 8 bases of the junction left unmatched. Germline lookup yields CDR1 SGHTA and CDR2 FQGNSA. This CDR3 is 15 amino acids long.

In DNA form, the CDR3 reads TGCGCCAGCAGCGGGACAGGACCCTACGAGCAGTACTTC. Translating it yields CASSGTGPYEQYF. This chain links TRBV5-1 with TRBJ2-7; 8 bases match TRBD1. With 4 bases clipped from V and 2 bases from J, the junction kept 2 bases outside the gene matches. Per germline, CDR1 SGHRS and CDR2 YFSETQ. CDR3 length: 13 residues.

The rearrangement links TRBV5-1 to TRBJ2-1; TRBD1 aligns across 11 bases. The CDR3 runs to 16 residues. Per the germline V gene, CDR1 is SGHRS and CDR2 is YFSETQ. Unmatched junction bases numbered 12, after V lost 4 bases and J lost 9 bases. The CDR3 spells CASSRGTGGFTSEQFF. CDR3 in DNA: TGCGCCAGCAGCCGCGGGACAGGGGGGTTTACGAGTGAGCAGTTCTTC.

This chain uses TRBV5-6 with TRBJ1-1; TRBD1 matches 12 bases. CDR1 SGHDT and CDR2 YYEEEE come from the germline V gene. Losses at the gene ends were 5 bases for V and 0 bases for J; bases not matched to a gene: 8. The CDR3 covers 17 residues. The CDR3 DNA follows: TGTGCCAGCAGATTTGGGACAGGGGGCTTACTGAACACTGAAGCTTTCTTT. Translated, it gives CASRFGTGGLLNTEAFF.

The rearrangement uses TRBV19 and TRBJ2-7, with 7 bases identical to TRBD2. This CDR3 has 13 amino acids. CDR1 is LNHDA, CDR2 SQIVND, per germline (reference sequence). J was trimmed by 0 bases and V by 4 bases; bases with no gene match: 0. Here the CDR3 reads CASSSGSSYEQYF. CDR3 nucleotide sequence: TGTGCCAGTAGTAGCGGGAGCTCCTACGAGCAGTACTTC.

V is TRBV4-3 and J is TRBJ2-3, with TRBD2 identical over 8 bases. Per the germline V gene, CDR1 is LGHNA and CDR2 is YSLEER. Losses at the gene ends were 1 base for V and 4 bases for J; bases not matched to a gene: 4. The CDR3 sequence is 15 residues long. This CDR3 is CASSQAAGVADTQYF. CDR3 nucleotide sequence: TGCGCCAGCAGCCAAGCAGCGGGAGTCGCAGATACGCAGTATTTT.

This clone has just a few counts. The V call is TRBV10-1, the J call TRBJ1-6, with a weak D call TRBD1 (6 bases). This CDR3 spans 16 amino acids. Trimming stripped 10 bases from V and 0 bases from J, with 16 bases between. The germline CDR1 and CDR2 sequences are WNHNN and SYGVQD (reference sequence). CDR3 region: CANTGTSSSYNSPLHF. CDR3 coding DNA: TGCGCCAACACCGGGACATCGAGCTCCTATAATTCACCCCTCCACTTT.

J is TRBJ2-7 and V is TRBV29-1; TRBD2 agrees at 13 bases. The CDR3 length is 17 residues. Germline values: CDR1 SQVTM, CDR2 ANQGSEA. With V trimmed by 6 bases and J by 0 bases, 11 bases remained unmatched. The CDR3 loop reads CSVDGLAGAQRSYEQYF. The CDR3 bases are TGCAGCGTGGACGGACTAGCGGGAGCCCAGCGCTCCTACGAGCAGTACTTC.

CDR3 coding DNA: TGCGCCAGCACCCTCGGACAGGGCGCGGGTGAGCAGTTCTTC. This sequence encodes CASTLGQGAGEQFF. This chain connects TRBV5-1 to TRBJ2-1, with 8 bases matching TRBD1. From germline, CDR1 is SGHRS and CDR2 YFSETQ. V was pared by 6 bases and J by 9 bases, with 11 bases of the junction left unmatched. CDR3 length: 14 residues.

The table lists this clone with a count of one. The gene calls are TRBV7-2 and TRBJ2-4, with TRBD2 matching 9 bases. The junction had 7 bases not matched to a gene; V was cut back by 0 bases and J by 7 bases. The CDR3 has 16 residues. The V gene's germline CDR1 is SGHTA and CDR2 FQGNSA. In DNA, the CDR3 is TGTGCCAGCAGCTTAGCGCAGGCGGGAGGGGAGAACATTCAGTACTTC. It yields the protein CASSLAQAGGENIQYF.

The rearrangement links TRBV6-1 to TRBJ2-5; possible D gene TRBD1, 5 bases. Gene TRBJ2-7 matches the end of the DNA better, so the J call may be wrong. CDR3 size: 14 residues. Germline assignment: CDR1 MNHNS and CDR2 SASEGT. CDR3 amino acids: CASSEGGRVYEQYF. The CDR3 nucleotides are TGTGCCAGCAGTGAAGGAGGCAGGGTCTACGAGCAGTACTTC.

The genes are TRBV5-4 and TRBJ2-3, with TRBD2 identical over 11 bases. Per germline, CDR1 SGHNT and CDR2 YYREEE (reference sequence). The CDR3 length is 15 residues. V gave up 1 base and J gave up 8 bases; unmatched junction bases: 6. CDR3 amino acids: CASSLLLAGGGTQYF. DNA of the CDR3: TGTGCCAGCAGCTTGTTGCTAGCGGGGGGAGGTACGCAGTATTTT.

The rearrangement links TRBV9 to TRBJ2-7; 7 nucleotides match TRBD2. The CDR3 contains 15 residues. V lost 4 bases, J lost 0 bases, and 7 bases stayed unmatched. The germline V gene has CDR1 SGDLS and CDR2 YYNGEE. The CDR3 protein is CASSTTGTTSYEQYF. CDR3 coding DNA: TGTGCCAGCAGCACTACCGGGACTACCTCCTACGAGCAGTACTTC.

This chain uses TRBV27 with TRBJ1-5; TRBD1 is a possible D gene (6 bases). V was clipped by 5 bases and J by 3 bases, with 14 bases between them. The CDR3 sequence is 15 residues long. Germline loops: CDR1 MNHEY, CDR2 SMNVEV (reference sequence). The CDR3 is CASSPTGHINQPQHF. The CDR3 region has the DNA TGTGCCAGCAGTCCCACGGGACACATCAATCAGCCCCAGCATTTT.